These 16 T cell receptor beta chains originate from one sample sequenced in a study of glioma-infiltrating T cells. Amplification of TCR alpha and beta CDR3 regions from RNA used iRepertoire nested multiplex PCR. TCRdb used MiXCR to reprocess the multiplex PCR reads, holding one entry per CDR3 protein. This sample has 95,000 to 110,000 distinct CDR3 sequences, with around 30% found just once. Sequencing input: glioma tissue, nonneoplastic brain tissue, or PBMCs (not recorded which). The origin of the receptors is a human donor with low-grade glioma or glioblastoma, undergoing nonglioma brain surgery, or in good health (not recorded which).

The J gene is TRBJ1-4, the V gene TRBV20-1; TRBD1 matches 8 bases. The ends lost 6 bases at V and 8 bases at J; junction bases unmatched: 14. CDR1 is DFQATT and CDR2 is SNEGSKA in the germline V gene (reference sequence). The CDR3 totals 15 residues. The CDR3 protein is CSAPKGSGGGEKLFF. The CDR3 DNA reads TGCAGTGCCCCTAAGGGGTCAGGGGGCGGCGAAAAACTGTTTTTT.

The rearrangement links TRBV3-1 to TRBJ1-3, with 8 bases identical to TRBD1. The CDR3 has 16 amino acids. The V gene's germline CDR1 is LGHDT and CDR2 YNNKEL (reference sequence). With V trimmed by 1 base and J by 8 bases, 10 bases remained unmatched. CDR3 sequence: CASSQGGPGTGDTIYF. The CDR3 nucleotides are TGTGCCAGCAGCCAAGGGGGACCTGGGACAGGAGACACCATATATTTT.

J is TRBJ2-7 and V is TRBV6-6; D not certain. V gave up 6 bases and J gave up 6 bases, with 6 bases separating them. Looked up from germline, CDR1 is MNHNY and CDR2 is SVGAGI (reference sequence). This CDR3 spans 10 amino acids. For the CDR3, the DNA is TGTGCCAGCAGCCGTGGCGAGCAGTACTTC. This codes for CASSRGEQYF.

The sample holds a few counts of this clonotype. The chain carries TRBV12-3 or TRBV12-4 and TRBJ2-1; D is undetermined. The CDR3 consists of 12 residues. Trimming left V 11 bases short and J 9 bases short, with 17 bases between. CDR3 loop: CAARERRGEQFF. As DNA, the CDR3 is TGTGCCGCTAGGGAACGGAGAGGTGAGCAGTTCTTC.

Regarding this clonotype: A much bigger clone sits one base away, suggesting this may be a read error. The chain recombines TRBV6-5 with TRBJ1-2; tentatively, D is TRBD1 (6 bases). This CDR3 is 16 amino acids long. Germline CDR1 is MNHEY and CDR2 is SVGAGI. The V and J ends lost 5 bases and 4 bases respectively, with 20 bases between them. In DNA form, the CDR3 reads TGTGCCAGCAGTCCCTTACCCTGGGACAAGAGCTATGGCTACACCTTC. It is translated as CASSPLPWDKSYGYTF.

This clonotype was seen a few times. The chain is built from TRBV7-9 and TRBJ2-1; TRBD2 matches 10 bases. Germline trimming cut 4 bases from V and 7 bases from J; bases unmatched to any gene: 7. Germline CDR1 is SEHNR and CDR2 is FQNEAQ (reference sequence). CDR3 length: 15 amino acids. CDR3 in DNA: TGTGCCAGCAGCTGGATAGCGGGGGGCCGGAATGAGCAGTTCTTC. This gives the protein CASSWIAGGRNEQFF.

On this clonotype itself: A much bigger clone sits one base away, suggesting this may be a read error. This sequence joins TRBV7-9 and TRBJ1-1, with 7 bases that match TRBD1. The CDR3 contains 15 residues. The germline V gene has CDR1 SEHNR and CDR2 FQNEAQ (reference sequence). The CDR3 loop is CTSSSSQGTLGRAFF. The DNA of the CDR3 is TGTACCAGCAGCTCCTCACAGGGGACCCTCGGTCGGGCTTTCTTT.

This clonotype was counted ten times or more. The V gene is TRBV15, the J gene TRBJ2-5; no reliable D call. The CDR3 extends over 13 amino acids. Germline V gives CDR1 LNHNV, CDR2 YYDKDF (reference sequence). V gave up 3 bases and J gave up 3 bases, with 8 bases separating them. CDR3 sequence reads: CATSRKSKETQYF. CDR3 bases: TGTGCCACCAGCAGGAAGTCTAAAGAGACCCAGTACTTC.

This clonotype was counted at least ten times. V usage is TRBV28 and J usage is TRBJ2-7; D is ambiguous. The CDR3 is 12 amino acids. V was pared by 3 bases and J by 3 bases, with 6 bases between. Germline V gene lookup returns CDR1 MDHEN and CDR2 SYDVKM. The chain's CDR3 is CASSFNRYEQYF. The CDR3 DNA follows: TGTGCCAGCAGTTTCAACCGCTACGAGCAGTACTTC.

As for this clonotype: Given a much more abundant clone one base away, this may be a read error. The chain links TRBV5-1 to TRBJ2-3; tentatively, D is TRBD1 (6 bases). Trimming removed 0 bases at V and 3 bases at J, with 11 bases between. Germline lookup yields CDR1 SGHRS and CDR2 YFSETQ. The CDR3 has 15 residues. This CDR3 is CASSLELTGTDTQYF. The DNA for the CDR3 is TGCGCCAGCAGCTTGGAACTAACAGGGACAGATACGCAGTATTTT.

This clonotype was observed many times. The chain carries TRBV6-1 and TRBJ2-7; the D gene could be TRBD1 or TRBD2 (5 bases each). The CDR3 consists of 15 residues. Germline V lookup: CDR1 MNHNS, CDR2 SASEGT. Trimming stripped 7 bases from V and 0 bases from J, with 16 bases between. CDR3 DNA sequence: TGTGCCAGCACTCCGGGGACGTCCCGCTCCTACGAGCAGTACTTC. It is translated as CASTPGTSRSYEQYF.

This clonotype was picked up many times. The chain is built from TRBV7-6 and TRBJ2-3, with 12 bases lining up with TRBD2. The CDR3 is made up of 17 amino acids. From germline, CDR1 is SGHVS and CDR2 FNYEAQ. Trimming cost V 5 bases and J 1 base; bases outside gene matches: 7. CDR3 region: CASSRLPSGGGTDTQYF. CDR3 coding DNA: TGTGCCAGCAGCCGCCTTCCTAGCGGGGGGGGCACAGATACGCAGTATTTT. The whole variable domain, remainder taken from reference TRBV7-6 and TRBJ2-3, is GAGVSQSPRYKVTKRGQDVALRCDPISGHVSLYWYRQALGQGPEFLTYFNYEAQQDKSGLPNDRFSAERPEGSISTLTIQRTEQRDSAMYRCASSRLPSGGGTDTQYFGPGTRLTVL.

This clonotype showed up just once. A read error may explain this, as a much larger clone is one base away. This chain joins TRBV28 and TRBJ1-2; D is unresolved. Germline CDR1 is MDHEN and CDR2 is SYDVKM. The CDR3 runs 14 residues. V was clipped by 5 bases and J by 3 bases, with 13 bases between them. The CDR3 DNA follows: TGTGCCAGCAGTCACTACGTGGGGTACTATGGCTACACCTTC. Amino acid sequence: CASSHYVGYYGYTF.

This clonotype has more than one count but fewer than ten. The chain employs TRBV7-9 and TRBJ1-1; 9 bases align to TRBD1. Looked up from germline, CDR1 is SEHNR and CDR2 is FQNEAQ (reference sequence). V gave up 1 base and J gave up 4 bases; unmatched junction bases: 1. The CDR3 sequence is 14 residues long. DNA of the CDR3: TGTGCCAGCAGCTTAGGGACAGGGGTCACTGAAGCTTTCTTT. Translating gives CASSLGTGVTEAFF.

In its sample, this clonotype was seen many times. In DNA form, the CDR3 reads TGTGCCAGCAGTGAATGGGACAGCCTGCAAGAGACCCAGTACTTC. As protein: CASSEWDSLQETQYF. The rearrangement links TRBV6-1 to TRBJ2-5; 7 positions match TRBD1. Germline assignment: CDR1 MNHNS and CDR2 SASEGT. The J segment lost 2 bases and the V segment lost 2 bases, leaving 5 bases of the junction unmatched. The CDR3 spans 15 residues.

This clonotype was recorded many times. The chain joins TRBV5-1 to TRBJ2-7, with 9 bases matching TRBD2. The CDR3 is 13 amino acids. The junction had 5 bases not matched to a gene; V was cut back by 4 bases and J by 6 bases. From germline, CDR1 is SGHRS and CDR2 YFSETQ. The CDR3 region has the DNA TGCGCCAGCAGCCGGGCGGGGGGGACCGAGCAGTACTTC. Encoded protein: CASSRAGGTEQYF. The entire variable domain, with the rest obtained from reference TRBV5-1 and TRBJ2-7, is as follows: KAGVTQTPRYLIKTRGQQVTLSCSPISGHRSVSWYQQTPGQGLQFLFEYFSETQRNKGNFPGRFSGRQFSNSRSEMNVSTLELGDSALYLCASSRAGGTEQYFGPGTRLTVT.